Presented here are 21 T cell receptor beta chains from one specimen sequenced in a study of cytomegalovirus exposure and HLA in healthy donors. Vbeta (60) and Jbeta (13) primers were used in the PCR. Assay: immunoSEQ multiplex PCR; the TCRdb copy retains only in-frame clones and omits some. This table holds fewer than 150,000 clones, roughly 78% found once. Specimen: PBMCs. These TCRs come from a man between 40 and 49 years old in good health and CMV-seronegative.

The V call is TRBV18, the J call TRBJ1-3; the D is unclear. Germline V gives CDR1 KGHSH, CDR2 LQKENI. This CDR3 comprises 16 residues. Trimming took 2 bases from V and 2 from J, leaving 13 bases between them. The CDR3 DNA sequence: TGTGCCAGCTCACCATCGGTGCAGACAACTGGAAACACCATATATTTT. Translating gives CASSPSVQTTGNTIYF.

V is TRBV6-1 and J is TRBJ2-1; TRBD2 might be the D (5 bases). The V and J ends lost 10 bases and 10 bases respectively, with 14 bases between them. Germline V gene sequence: CDR1 MNHNS, CDR2 SASEGT. This CDR3 is built from 11 residues. CDR3 sequence: CANERAWEQFF. Here the CDR3 DNA reads TGTGCCAACGAGAGGGCCTGGGAGCAGTTCTTC.

Written as DNA, the CDR3 is TGTGCCAGCAGCTTGATGGGAGCGAACACCGGGGAGCTGTTTTTT. Amino acids: CASSLMGANTGELFF. V is TRBV7-2 and J is TRBJ2-2, with D possibly matching TRBD2 (5 bases). Looked up from germline, CDR1 is SGHTA and CDR2 is FQGNSA. V was trimmed by 3 bases and J by 0 bases, leaving 8 bases between them. The CDR3 spans 15 residues. Full variable domain (outside the CDR3, taken from reference TRBV7-2 and TRBJ2-2): GAGVSQSPSNKVTEKGKDVELRCDPISGHTALYWYRQSLGQGLEFLIYFQGNSAPDKSGLPSDRFSAERTGGSVSTLTIQRTQQEDSAVYLCASSLMGANTGELFFGEGSRLTVL.

CDR3 bases: TGTGCCAGCAGTGAGACAGGCGTTGAAGCTTTCTTT. Its protein is CASSETGVEAFF. The chain is built from TRBV2 and TRBJ1-1, with D possibly matching TRBD1 (6 bases). The germline V and J ends were trimmed by 3 bases and 7 bases, with 9 bases remaining between them. The CDR3 is made up of 12 amino acids. Per the germline V gene, CDR1 is SNHLY and CDR2 is FYNNEI.

Points on this clone: Other DNA sequences in the sample encode the same CDR3. This chain uses TRBV5-1 with TRBJ1-1, with a weak D call TRBD1 (6 bases). Germline V gene sequence: CDR1 SGHRS, CDR2 YFSETQ. V lost 3 bases and J 1 base, leaving 10 bases between the germline ends. The CDR3 runs to 14 residues. CDR3: CASSSGQPNTEAFF. For the CDR3, the DNA is TGCGCCAGCAGCTCAGGACAGCCGAACACTGAAGCTTTCTTT.

The chain is built from TRBV5-1 and TRBJ2-3; 7 nucleotides align to TRBD1. The CDR3 runs 15 residues. Per germline, CDR1 SGHRS and CDR2 YFSETQ. The V and J ends lost 7 bases and 2 bases, in that order; junction bases with no gene match: 10. CDR3 amino acids: CASASDRADTDTQYF. In DNA, the CDR3 is TGCGCCAGCGCATCAGACAGGGCCGACACAGATACGCAGTATTTT.

The V gene is TRBV28, the J gene TRBJ2-7; D is possibly TRBD1 (6 bases). Germline CDR1 and CDR2: MDHEN and SYDVKM. V dropped 2 bases and J dropped 1 base, with 9 bases sitting between them. CDR3 length: 14 residues. This chain's CDR3 is CASSLKQGSYEQYF. The CDR3 nucleotides read TGTGCCAGCAGTTTAAAACAGGGTTCCTACGAGCAGTACTTC. Full variable domain (missing parts from reference TRBV28 and TRBJ2-7): DVKVTQSSRYLVKRTGEKVFLECVQDMDHENMFWYRQDPGLGLRLIYFSYDVKMKEKGDIPEGYSVSREKKERFSLILESASTNQTSMYLCASSLKQGSYEQYFGPGTRLTVT.

The chain combines TRBV11-2 with TRBJ2-1; no firm D call. Germline V CDR1 and CDR2: SGHAT, FQNNGV. This CDR3 is 15 amino acids long. V was cut by 5 bases and J by 3 bases, with 14 bases left in between. CDR3 nucleotides: TGTGCCAGCAGCCTGCAAACCACAGTCTACAATGAGCAGTTCTTC. It codes for CASSLQTTVYNEQFF. Full variable domain (rest looked up from reference TRBV11-2 and TRBJ2-1): EAGVAQSPRYKIIEKRQSVAFWCNPISGHATLYWYQQILGQGPKLLIQFQNNGVVDDSQLPKDRFSAERLKGVDSTLKIQPAKLEDSAVYLCASSLQTTVYNEQFFGPGTRLTVL.

J is TRBJ2-3 and V is TRBV5-4; the match to TRBD2 covers 9 bases. This CDR3 is 16 amino acids long. Unmatched junction bases numbered 8, after V lost 6 bases and J lost 0 bases. Per germline, CDR1 SGHNT and CDR2 YYREEE (reference sequence). The CDR3, as DNA: TGTGCCAGCACCGGAGTAGCGGGGGCCAGCACAGATACGCAGTATTTT. Its protein is CASTGVAGASTDTQYF.

This chain connects TRBV7-9 to TRBJ1-5; D perhaps matches TRBD1 (5 bases). The CDR3 totals 15 residues. CDR1 is SEHNR and CDR2 is FQNEAQ in the germline V gene (reference sequence). Trimming left V 3 bases short and J 0 bases short, with 9 bases between. CDR3 region: CASSLDDSSNQPQHF. The CDR3 nucleotides read TGTGCCAGCAGCTTGGACGACAGTAGCAATCAGCCCCAGCATTTT.

This clone was found a few times. V gene TRBV15 combines with J gene TRBJ1-5; possible D gene TRBD1, 5 bases. V was shortened by 4 bases and J by 3 bases, with 13 bases between the two germline ends. This CDR3 region has 15 residues. In germline, CDR1 is LNHNV, CDR2 YYDKDF (reference sequence). CDR3: CATSTDGGYNQPQHF. For the CDR3, the DNA is TGTGCCACCAGCACCGACGGGGGTTACAATCAGCCCCAGCATTTT. The full variable domain, its missing parts supplied by reference TRBV15 and TRBJ1-5, is DAMVIQNPRYQVTQFGKPVTLSCSQTLNHNVMYWYQQKSSQAPKLLFHYYDKDFNNEADTPDNFQSRRPNTSFCFLDIRSPGLGDTAMYLCATSTDGGYNQPQHFGDGTRLSIL.

The rearrangement joins TRBV6-1 to TRBJ2-3; D not certain. Trimming shortened V by 4 bases and J by 0 bases, and 11 bases separated the two germline ends. The CDR3 runs to 15 residues. CDR1 and CDR2 (germline): MNHNS, SASEGT. The CDR3 coding sequence is TGTGCCAGCAGTGTGAGAGTCTCTAGCACAGATACGCAGTATTTT. It encodes CASSVRVSSTDTQYF.

This clone was seen a handful of times. The chain joins TRBV5-1 to TRBJ1-6; 7 bases line up with TRBD1. Germline V gene lookup returns CDR1 SGHRS and CDR2 YFSETQ. The J segment lost 9 bases and the V segment lost 0 bases, leaving 6 bases of the junction unmatched. This CDR3 region has 15 residues. The CDR3 DNA reads TGCGCCAGCAGCTTGGAACAGGGGCTCCTTTCACCCCTCCACTTT. Amino acids: CASSLEQGLLSPLHF.

This chain uses TRBV28 with TRBJ1-1; no clear D. The CDR3 is 13 amino acids. The germline V gene has CDR1 MDHEN and CDR2 SYDVKM. The ends were cut back, 10 bases at V and 0 bases at J, with 12 bases in the middle. The CDR3 region is CATGIDMNTEAFF. For the CDR3, the DNA is TGTGCCACAGGTATCGACATGAACACTGAAGCTTTCTTT.

The chain joins TRBV28 to TRBJ1-1; the match to TRBD1 covers 7 bases. The CDR3 consists of 16 residues. The V gene end was trimmed by 3 bases and the J gene end by 8 bases; junction bases not matched to a gene: 15. Germline CDR1 reads MDHEN; CDR2 reads SYDVKM. CDR3 protein: CASSFRQGGLLEEAFF. The DNA for the CDR3 is TGTGCCAGCAGTTTTCGCCAGGGGGGATTACTTGAGGAAGCTTTCTTT.

The chain uses TRBV7-9 and TRBJ2-5; 12 positions match TRBD1. Germline assignment: CDR1 SEHNR and CDR2 FQNEAQ (reference sequence). Germline trimming cut 5 bases from V and 4 bases from J; bases unmatched to any gene: 8. The CDR3 length is 16 residues. CDR3 region: CASSRRGQGAGETQYF. The CDR3 DNA reads as TGTGCCAGCAGCCGACGGGGACAGGGGGCGGGAGAGACCCAGTACTTC.

The rearrangement links TRBV5-1 to TRBJ1-6; 10 positions match TRBD1. V dropped 2 bases and J dropped 5; count of bases not matched to a gene: 13. This CDR3 has 19 residues. Germline CDR1 is SGHRS and CDR2 is YFSETQ. The CDR3, as DNA: TGCGCCAGCAGCTTCTCGACGGGACAGGGGTTATTTGATAATTCACCCCTCCACTTT. Its translation is CASSFSTGQGLFDNSPLHF.

This chain uses TRBV18 with TRBJ1-6; weak D call: TRBD1 (5 bases). The CDR3 consists of 15 residues. The V end was cut by 5 bases, the J end by 8 bases, with 16 bases between. The germline gives CDR1 KGHSH, CDR2 LQKENI. CDR3 bases: TGTGCCAGCTCAGCCATCCAGGGTAGGGATTCACCCCTCCACTTT. Protein product: CASSAIQGRDSPLHF.

The table lists this clone with a few counts. V is TRBV27 and J is TRBJ2-7; 12 nucleotides align to TRBD1. CDR3 size: 17 residues. V dropped 2 bases and J dropped 5; count of bases not matched to a gene: 10. Per the germline V gene, CDR1 is MNHEY and CDR2 is SMNVEV (reference sequence). The CDR3 DNA reads as TGTGCCAGCAGTTTAAGATCTTGGAGGGACAGGGGGCACGAGCAGTACTTC. Residues: CASSLRSWRDRGHEQYF.

This clone was seen more than once but under ten times. The genes are TRBV5-1 and TRBJ2-7, with 9 nucleotides matching TRBD2. V shed 4 bases and J 6 bases; nucleotides not matched to a gene: 8. The CDR3 is 14 amino acids. Per germline, CDR1 SGHRS and CDR2 YFSETQ. The CDR3 is CASSPAGTSFEQYF. As DNA, the CDR3 is TGCGCCAGCAGCCCCGCCGGGACTAGCTTCGAGCAGTACTTC.

This clone was observed a handful of times. CDR3: CASQGVYLGPGELFF. In DNA form, the CDR3 reads TGTGCCAGTCAGGGGGTGTATTTAGGTCCCGGGGAGCTGTTTTTT. The chain recombines TRBV19 with TRBJ2-2, with 7 positions matching TRBD1. V shed 8 bases, J shed 6 bases, and the junction held 12 bases outside the gene matches. Germline values: CDR1 LNHDA, CDR2 SQIVND (reference sequence). The CDR3 runs 15 residues.